These 27 T cell receptor beta chains were sequenced from one sample in a study of cytomegalovirus exposure and HLA in healthy donors. The primer mix had 60 Vbeta and 13 Jbeta primers. Data came from immunoSEQ multiplex PCR; TCRdb stores just in-frame clones and leaves some out. The repertoire holds 150,000 to 180,000 clones, with 65% to 85% as singletons. The sample comprised PBMCs. All receptors come from a man between 18 and 35 years old in good health and CMV-seronegative.

This clone appeared a few times. This sequence joins TRBV27 and TRBJ1-2, with a possible D match to TRBD1 (6 bases). The length of the CDR3 is 14 residues. Germline V gene lookup returns CDR1 MNHEY and CDR2 SMNVEV (reference sequence). V shed 5 bases and J shed 7 bases, with 17 bases lying between them. CDR3 sequence (DNA): TGTGCCAGCAGTAGTAGGGGACAAGTCTCTGGCTACACCTTC. As protein: CASSSRGQVSGYTF.

The chain carries TRBV27 and TRBJ2-5, with TRBD2 matching 9 bases. CDR3 size: 16 residues. Germline trimming cut 5 bases from V and 0 bases from J; bases unmatched to any gene: 7. From germline, CDR1 is MNHEY and CDR2 SMNVEV (reference sequence). CDR3 region: CASSPSSGDHQETQYF. The CDR3 region has the DNA TGTGCCAGCAGTCCATCTAGCGGGGACCACCAAGAGACCCAGTACTTC.

In this sample, this clone turned up a few times. J is TRBJ2-7 and V is TRBV27; 7 bases are a match to TRBD1. Trimming removed 3 bases from V and 6 bases from J; junction bases left unmatched: 2. Per the germline V gene, CDR1 is MNHEY and CDR2 is SMNVEV (reference sequence). The CDR3 extends over 12 amino acids. DNA for the CDR3: TGTGCCAGCAGTTTCACAGGGGCCGAGCAGTACTTC. The encoded protein is CASSFTGAEQYF.

V usage is TRBV11-2 and J usage is TRBJ1-2, with TRBD1 matching over 7 bases. The CDR3 totals 13 residues. The germline gives CDR1 SGHAT, CDR2 FQNNGV. V lost 6 bases and J lost 8; bases outside the gene matches: 9. Written as DNA, the CDR3 is TGTGCCAGCAGTCTACAGGGGAGGCGCGGCTACACCTTC. The encoded protein is CASSLQGRRGYTF.

V usage is TRBV9 and J usage is TRBJ2-1, with a possible D match to TRBD2 (5 bases). Trimming left V 2 bases short and J 5 bases short, with 8 bases between. CDR1 and CDR2 from the germline V gene are SGDLS and YYNGEE. The CDR3 spans 13 residues. The CDR3 loop reads CASSVSGDNEQFF. Here the CDR3 DNA reads TGTGCCAGCAGCGTGTCCGGGGACAATGAGCAGTTCTTC.

This chain joins TRBV6-5 and TRBJ2-5; possibly TRBD1 for D (6 bases). Germline CDR1 and CDR2: MNHEY and SVGAGI. V shed 6 bases and J shed 1 base, with 9 bases lying between them. The CDR3 totals 13 residues. The CDR3 region is CASRGQSQETQYF. The CDR3 DNA sequence: TGTGCCAGCAGAGGACAGTCCCAAGAGACCCAGTACTTC.

This chain links TRBV18 with TRBJ1-4, with unresolved D. V lost 2 bases, J lost 3 bases, and 10 bases lay in between. This CDR3 spans 15 amino acids. Germline assignment: CDR1 KGHSH and CDR2 LQKENI. Here the CDR3 DNA reads TGTGCCAGCTCACCAGCAGAGGGTTCTAATGAAAAACTGTTTTTT. It yields the protein CASSPAEGSNEKLFF. The whole variable domain, filled in from reference TRBV18 and TRBJ1-4, reads NAGVMQNPRHLVRRRGQEARLRCSPMKGHSHVYWYRQLPEEGLKFMVYLQKENIIDESGMPKERFSAEFPKEGPSILRIQQVVRGDSAAYFCASSPAEGSNEKLFFGSGTQLSVL.

CDR3 nucleotide sequence: TGTGCCAGCAGCTTGTTCCGACAGGGGACGGACACCATATATTTT. Protein product: CASSLFRQGTDTIYF. The gene calls are TRBV5-8 and TRBJ1-3, with 8 bases fitting TRBD1. CDR1 and CDR2 from the germline V gene are SGHTS and YDEGEE. The CDR3 contains 15 residues. J lost 8 bases, V lost 1 base, and 8 bases had no gene match.

This clone was counted only a few times. The rearrangement links TRBV9 to TRBJ2-5; D may be TRBD2 (6 bases). This CDR3 has 20 amino acids. Per germline, CDR1 SGDLS and CDR2 YYNGEE. V was trimmed by 0 bases and J by 2 bases, leaving 26 bases between them. The CDR3 protein is CASSVATGGDRTVLQETQYF. The CDR3 DNA reads as TGTGCCAGCAGCGTAGCTACCGGGGGAGATAGGACGGTTCTGCAAGAGACCCAGTACTTC.

This clone was found a few times. The rearrangement uses TRBV29-1 and TRBJ1-2; possible D gene TRBD1, 6 bases. The CDR3 runs 15 residues. Trimming stripped 6 bases from V and 0 bases from J, with 17 bases between. Germline CDR1 is SQVTM and CDR2 is ANQGSEA. CDR3 residues: CSVEDSLSTNYGYTF. In nucleotides, the CDR3 is TGCAGCGTCGAGGACAGCCTATCTACTAACTATGGCTACACCTTC.

This clone was seen more than once but under ten times. The chain couples TRBV11-3 to TRBJ2-1, with 12 bases aligning to TRBD2. The germline V gene encodes CDR1 SGHNT and CDR2 YENEEA. The length of the CDR3 is 16 residues. J was trimmed by 2 bases and V by 4 bases; bases with no gene match: 3. The DNA of the CDR3 is TGTGCCAGCAGCTCCCGGACTAGCGGGACCTACAATGAGCAGTTCTTC. This translates into CASSSRTSGTYNEQFF.

The V and J genes are TRBV5-1 and TRBJ1-3; D ambiguous. This CDR3 comprises 13 residues. V was shortened by 1 base and J by 9 bases, with 11 bases between the two germline ends. From germline, CDR1 is SGHRS and CDR2 YFSETQ. The CDR3 spells CASSLMADSTIYF. In DNA form, the CDR3 reads TGCGCCAGCAGCTTGATGGCTGACTCCACCATATATTTT.

The chain recombines TRBV7-8 with TRBJ2-7; D is perhaps TRBD2 (6 bases). The V end was cut by 8 bases, the J end by 7 bases, with 21 bases between. Germline loops: CDR1 SGHVS, CDR2 FQNEAQ. This CDR3 comprises 14 residues. The CDR3 nucleotides are TGTGCCAGCCTATCATGGGGCGGGGCGGGGGAGCAGTACTTC. Its translation: CASLSWGGAGEQYF.

This clone turned up a few times. The chain combines TRBV7-2 with TRBJ1-2, with TRBD1 matching over 10 bases. Germline lookup yields CDR1 SGHTA and CDR2 FQGNSA. Unmatched junction bases numbered 6, after V lost 1 base and J lost 4 bases. This CDR3 is 16 amino acids long. The CDR3 DNA is TGTGCCAGCAGCTTAGATGGGACAGGGGTAGCCTATGGCTACACCTTC. Translating it yields CASSLDGTGVAYGYTF.

This rearrangement joins TRBV4-3 to TRBJ2-1; TRBD1 aligns across 7 bases. The V gene's germline CDR1 is LGHNA and CDR2 YSLEER. The CDR3 totals 14 residues. The V segment lost 0 bases and the J segment 6 bases; nucleotides outside the gene matches: 2. The chain's CDR3 is CASSQDAGGNEQFF. For the CDR3, the DNA is TGCGCCAGCAGCCAAGATGCAGGGGGCAATGAGCAGTTCTTC.

The chain uses TRBV15 and TRBJ1-4; D may be TRBD1 (6 bases). Germline values: CDR1 LNHNV, CDR2 YYDKDF (reference sequence). V lost 5 bases and J 6 bases, leaving 13 bases between the germline ends. The CDR3 runs 14 residues. CDR3 bases: TGTGCCACCAGCGGAGGGGGGGATGATGAAAAACTGTTTTTT. Amino acids: CATSGGGDDEKLFF.

The rearrangement joins TRBV5-1 to TRBJ1-2; D is possibly TRBD1 (5 bases). This CDR3 contains 14 residues. The germline V gene has CDR1 SGHRS and CDR2 YFSETQ. V was clipped by 4 bases and J by 0 bases, with 10 bases between them. The DNA of the CDR3 is TGCGCCAGCAGCGTACCACAGGCTAACTATGGCTACACCTTC. Amino acid sequence: CASSVPQANYGYTF.

This clone was counted between two and nine times. The chain is built from TRBV19 and TRBJ1-2; 8 positions agree with TRBD1. J gave up 6 bases and V 4 bases, and 7 bases lay outside the gene matches. This CDR3 has 14 residues. Per the germline V gene, CDR1 is LNHDA and CDR2 is SQIVND (reference sequence). The CDR3 is CASSTTDRVNGYTF. The CDR3 DNA is TGTGCCAGTAGTACCACGGACAGGGTGAATGGCTACACCTTC.

The chain joins TRBV7-3 to TRBJ2-7, with D perhaps TRBD2 (6 bases). The germline gives CDR1 SGHTA, CDR2 FQGTGA. The V gene lost 3 bases and the J gene lost 2 bases, with 14 bases spanning the gap. This CDR3 is built from 15 residues. CDR3 region: CASSFMPGAAYEQYF. CDR3 in DNA: TGTGCCAGCAGCTTCATGCCGGGAGCTGCCTACGAGCAGTACTTC.

This clone was seen more than once but under ten times. The V gene is TRBV6-1, the J gene TRBJ1-1; D uncertain. The V gene lost 6 bases and the J gene lost 1 base, with 12 bases spanning the gap. Germline V CDR1 and CDR2: MNHNS, SASEGT. There are 14 residues in the CDR3. CDR3 bases: TGTGCCAGCAGCAGGAACGGAAAGAACACTGAAGCTTTCTTT. Translation gives CASSRNGKNTEAFF.

The chain links TRBV28 to TRBJ1-2, with D uncertain. This CDR3 contains 15 residues. Germline V CDR1 and CDR2: MDHEN, SYDVKM. The V end lost 2 bases, the J end lost 3 bases, and 13 bases lay between the germline ends. The CDR3 here is CASSLAVSGDYGYTF. For the CDR3, the DNA is TGTGCCAGCAGTTTAGCCGTTAGCGGGGACTATGGCTACACCTTC.

The chain combines TRBV27 with TRBJ1-6; D not resolved. The CDR3 totals 17 residues. Per the germline V gene, CDR1 is MNHEY and CDR2 is SMNVEV (reference sequence). V lost 5 bases and J lost 1, with 15 bases in between. For the CDR3, the DNA is TGTGCCAGCAGTCCCAAGTTCAGGTCATCCTATAATTCACCCCTCCACTTT. Translating gives CASSPKFRSSYNSPLHF.

The sample holds a few counts of this clone. The chain recombines TRBV10-2 with TRBJ2-7; tentatively, D is TRBD1 (6 bases). The germline V gene has CDR1 WSHSY and CDR2 SAAADI. Trimming shortened V by 4 bases and J by 6 bases, and 13 bases separated the two germline ends. CDR3 length equals 13 residues. CDR3 coding DNA: TGCGCCAGCAGTGCCCCGGGACATCTCGAGCAGTACGTC. Translation: CASSAPGHLEQYV.

This chain connects TRBV7-9 to TRBJ2-6; D remains unclear. The V and J ends lost 2 bases and 0 bases respectively, with 14 bases between them. This CDR3 comprises 18 residues. The germline V gene encodes CDR1 SEHNR and CDR2 FQNEAQ (reference sequence). The CDR3 protein is CASSLFGQMSSGANVLTF. DNA for the CDR3: TGTGCCAGCAGCTTATTTGGGCAGATGAGCTCTGGGGCCAACGTCCTGACTTTC.

This clone was seen only a few times. Germline is not matched at one junction end, which may reflect a read error. The chain recombines TRBV7-7 with TRBJ2-5, with 12 bases that match TRBD2. The CDR3 length is 13 residues. Germline CDR1 SSHAT, CDR2 FNYEAQ (reference sequence). Written as DNA, the CDR3 is TGTGCTAGCAGTTCTAGCGGGGGGGGGACCCAGTACTTC. This encodes CASSSSGGGTQYF.

CDR3 DNA sequence: TGTGCCAGCAGTGAGAGGGGGGGGACAGGGGACCGCGAGCAGTACGTC. Translating gives CASSERGGTGDREQYV. The chain uses TRBV6-1 and TRBJ2-7; 10 nucleotides agree with TRBD1. With V trimmed by 3 bases and J by 6 bases, 11 bases remained unmatched. Germline CDR1 MNHNS, CDR2 SASEGT. The CDR3 consists of 16 residues.

The chain is built from TRBV19 and TRBJ2-3; 12 positions agree with TRBD1. V dropped 7 bases and J dropped 3; count of bases not matched to a gene: 5. The germline V gene encodes CDR1 LNHDA and CDR2 SQIVND (reference sequence). This CDR3 is 15 amino acids long. The CDR3 loop reads CASNSGQGATDTQYF. The CDR3 region has the DNA TGTGCCAGTAACTCGGGACAGGGGGCGACAGATACGCAGTATTTT.